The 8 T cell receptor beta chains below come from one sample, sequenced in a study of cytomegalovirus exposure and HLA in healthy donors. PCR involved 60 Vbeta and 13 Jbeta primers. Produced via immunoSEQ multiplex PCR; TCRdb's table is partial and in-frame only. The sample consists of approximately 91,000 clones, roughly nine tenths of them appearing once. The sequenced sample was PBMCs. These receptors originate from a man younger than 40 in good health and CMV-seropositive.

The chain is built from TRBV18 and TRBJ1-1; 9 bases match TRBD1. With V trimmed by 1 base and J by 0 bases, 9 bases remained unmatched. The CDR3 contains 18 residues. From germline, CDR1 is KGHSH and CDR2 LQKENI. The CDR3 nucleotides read TGTGCCAGCTCACCACAACGGACAGGGGCCCCGATGAACACTGAAGCTTTCTTT. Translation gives CASSPQRTGAPMNTEAFF.

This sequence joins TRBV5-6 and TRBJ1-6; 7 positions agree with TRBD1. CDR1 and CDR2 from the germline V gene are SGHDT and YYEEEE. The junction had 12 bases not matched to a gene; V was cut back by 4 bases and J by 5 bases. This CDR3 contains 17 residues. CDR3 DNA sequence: TGTGCCAGCAGCAAATTCGGGACAGAACTGAATAATTCACCCCTCCACTTT. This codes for CASSKFGTELNNSPLHF.

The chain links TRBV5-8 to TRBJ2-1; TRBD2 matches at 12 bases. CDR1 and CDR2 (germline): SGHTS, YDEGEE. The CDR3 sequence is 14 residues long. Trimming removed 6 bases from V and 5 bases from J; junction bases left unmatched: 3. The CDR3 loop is CASTGLAGHNEQFF. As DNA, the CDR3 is TGTGCCAGCACCGGACTAGCGGGGCACAATGAGCAGTTCTTC.

The CDR3 is CASSIVSSGNTIYF. CDR3 bases: TGTGCCAGTAGTATCGTGAGTTCTGGAAACACCATATATTTT. The rearrangement links TRBV19 to TRBJ1-3, with no clear D. The CDR3 runs 14 residues. Germline V gives CDR1 LNHDA, CDR2 SQIVND (reference sequence). The V end was cut by 3 bases, the J end by 1 base, with 7 bases between.

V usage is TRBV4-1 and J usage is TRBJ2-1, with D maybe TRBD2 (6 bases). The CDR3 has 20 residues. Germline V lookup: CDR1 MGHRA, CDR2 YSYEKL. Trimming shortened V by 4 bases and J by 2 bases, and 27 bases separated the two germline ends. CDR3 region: CASSRGRAGPGQGTYNEQFF. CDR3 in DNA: TGCGCCAGCAGCCGGGGTAGGGCGGGACCGGGCCAGGGAACCTACAATGAGCAGTTCTTC.

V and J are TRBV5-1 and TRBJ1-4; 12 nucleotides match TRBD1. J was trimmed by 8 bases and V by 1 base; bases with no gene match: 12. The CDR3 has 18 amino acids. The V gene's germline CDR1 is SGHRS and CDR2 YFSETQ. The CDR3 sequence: CASSLRPPGQGAVEKLFF. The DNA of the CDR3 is TGCGCCAGCAGCTTGAGGCCCCCGGGACAGGGGGCTGTCGAAAAACTGTTTTTT.

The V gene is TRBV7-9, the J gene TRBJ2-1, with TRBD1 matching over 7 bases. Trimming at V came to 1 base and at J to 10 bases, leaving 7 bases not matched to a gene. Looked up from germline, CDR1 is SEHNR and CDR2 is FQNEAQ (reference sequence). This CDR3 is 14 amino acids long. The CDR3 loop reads CASSLELGGREQFF. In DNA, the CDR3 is TGTGCCAGCAGCTTAGAATTAGGGGGCCGGGAGCAGTTCTTC.

The CDR3 spells CASSFGQGNQPQHF. The CDR3 DNA follows: TGTGCCAGCAGTTTCGGACAGGGGAATCAGCCCCAGCATTTT. This chain links TRBV27 with TRBJ1-5; 9 bases map to TRBD1. This CDR3 spans 14 amino acids. The trim removed 3 bases at V and 4 bases at J, leaving 1 base unmatched. The V gene's germline CDR1 is MNHEY and CDR2 SMNVEV (reference sequence).